The sequence of this TCR beta chain was determined in a study of blood T cells in healthy people across ages (dated by TCRdb to about 2015). In the study overall: In model experiments, template switching captured roughly one uniquely barcoded TCR beta cDNA molecule for every two T cells. To avoid experimental bias, donors of different ages were spread randomly across the sequencing lanes. The donors were divided into four age groups: young (average around 17 years), middle-aged (about 40), aged (about 61) and long-lived (about 90). The study analyzed two additional independent replicas of 1 million unique cDNA reads from the same blood draw for two donors, one aged 18 to 29 and one aged 80 or older. The study measured age-related changes in TCR beta repertoire diversity using deep sequencing normalized with unique cDNA molecular identifiers. Findings and caveats that apply to the study as a whole: Donor CMV infection status was unknown, potentially confounding age-related changes in expanded clonotypes. Conclusive comparison of naive and antigen-experienced compartments was prevented by the profiling of bulk unsorted PBMCs. Estimates of total diversity based on one million sequenced T cells were regarded as lower bounds and as underestimates. There was a strong correlation between observed TCR beta diversity and the percentage of naive T cells measured by flow cytometry. Compared with the aged group, the long-lived group had more naive CD4+ T cells, fewer expanded clones and increased TCR diversity, suggesting age selection. Observed TCR beta diversity per million T cells fell roughly linearly with age, and a significant reduction was already apparent by age roughly 40.

As for this clonotype: Its specific antigen is unknown. Per-nucleotide qualities are absent, and no much larger clonotype sits a single base away.

CDR1 and CDR2 were assigned from the germline V gene as MDHEN and SYDVKM. Counted from cysteine to phenylalanine, this CDR3 has 15 amino acids. Only the CDR3 part of the read is kept: 45 bases, read in frame from the first base. At the junction V is shortened by 7 bases and J by 4 bases, with 19 bases in between. The method was 5' RACE. For sequencing, an Illumina HiSeq 2500 was employed. A second 7 to 11 cycle PCR used a sample-barcoded 5' primer and a J-beta primer mix. A unique molecular identifier was introduced onto each TCR beta cDNA molecule by a template-switch 5' adaptor carrying 12 random nucleotides. Each sample yielded at least 3 million CDR3-containing paired-end reads. First-strand cDNA was synthesized from all RNA with the Mint cDNA synthesis kit, primed by a TRBC-specific oligonucleotide. Following uracil-DNA glycosylase treatment, all cDNA underwent a first 18-cycle PCR with the universal primers M1SS and BC2_uni_R. For the original study's pipeline: For normalization, 1 million high-quality reads, each with a distinct molecular identifier, were randomly selected from each sample. Reads with shared molecular identifiers were discarded instead of being binned into consensus sequences. CDR3 identification, clonotype clustering and error correction used MiTCR with a Q25 quality threshold and the strictest error-elimination algorithm. A nonparametric unseen species model with Euler transformation was used to estimate a lower bound on total TCR beta diversity. TCRdb cleaned the public reads at Q25 with fastp, built clones with MiXCR and kept in-frame beta chains. Entries are consolidated by CDR3 protein sequence, retaining the most common genes and DNA. The V and J calls, along with clone size, are taken from TCRdb and not from the paper's own processing. The sample table shows about 900,000 distinct CDR3 sequences, and 40% to 60% are seen once. Of the sample, around an eighth falls within the top ten clones.

Donors were 39 systemically healthy Caucasian individuals from Russia aged roughly 6 to 90 years. Roughly 10 milliliters of peripheral blood were drawn from each donor into EDTA-treated Vacutainer tubes. PBMCs were isolated by Ficoll-Paque density-gradient centrifugation, with at least 6 million obtained per sample. Total RNA, at least 6 micrograms per sample, was extracted from PBMCs with Trizol reagent. For every donor, an aliquot of PBMCs went through flow cytometry to measure the percentages of naive CD45RAhigh/CD27high T cells. The chain links TRBV28 with TRBJ2-5; a tentative D call is TRBD1 (5 bases match). This TCR was sampled from a man aged 25-40 years in good health. The sample taken for sequencing was blood. The DNA sequence is as follows: TGTGCCAGCACCGTCAAGGGGATACTCGGAGAGACCCAGTACTTC. It translates to CASTVKGILGETQYF.